The 7 T cell receptor beta chains presented below share a single source sample, sequenced in a study of vaccination effects on CD4 cells after COVID-19. Sequencing used immunoSEQ multiplex PCR; TCRdb keeps in-frame clones, though not all of them. The table includes tens of thousands of clones, more than 70% detected once. What these receptors recognize is not known. Antigen-specific CD4+ T cells were first expanded with viral peptide pools by the ViraFEST assay and only then sequenced. Following 10 days of culture, CD4+ T cells were isolated. Vaccine recipients, nucleocapsid antibody negative, had no prior SARS-CoV-2 infection. This material consisted of CD4+ T cells from PBMCs cultured with HCoV-NL63 spike peptides, taken before COVID-19 vaccination. The receptors originated from a human donor who received a COVID-19 vaccine.

This clone is a singleton in its sample. This chain uses TRBV6-5 with TRBJ1-1; D is uncertain. Germline V gives CDR1 MNHEY, CDR2 SVGAGI. The CDR3 loop spans 15 amino acids. The V end lost 4 bases, the J end lost 1 base, and 13 bases lay between the germline ends. CDR3 nucleotide sequence: TGTGCCAGCAGTTCCCAGGAGGTCGGGAACACTGAAGCTTTCTTT. Amino acids: CASSSQEVGNTEAFF.

This clone was detected only once. The chain uses TRBV6-5 and TRBJ1-2; D uncertain. Germline CDR1 and CDR2: MNHEY and SVGAGI. The CDR3 has 13 residues. V was cut by 3 bases and J by 8 bases, with 13 bases left in between. CDR3 nucleotides: TGTGCCAGCAGTTATTCGAGTCGTTACGGCTACACCTTC. It specifies CASSYSSRYGYTF.

V is TRBV18 and J is TRBJ1-5; no clear D. Germline V gene sequence: CDR1 KGHSH, CDR2 LQKENI. Trimming stripped 5 bases from V and 4 bases from J, with 9 bases between. The CDR3 covers 13 residues. The CDR3 loop reads CASSSTPNQPQHF. CDR3 in DNA: TGTGCCAGCTCATCTACACCAAATCAGCCCCAGCATTTT.

This clone was detected a few times. The chain combines TRBV30 with TRBJ1-2; D is unclear. V lost 2 bases and J lost 3, with 25 bases in between. The CDR3 consists of 18 residues. Germline values: CDR1 GTSNPN, CDR2 SVGIG (reference sequence). CDR3: CAWSTPLRLRVRDYGYTF. The CDR3 DNA sequence: TGTGCCTGGAGTACCCCTTTGAGGTTACGGGTTCGCGACTATGGCTACACCTTC.

The CDR3 sequence: CASSQDPVSAGRGAGTDTQYF. In DNA, the CDR3 is TGTGCCAGCAGCCAAGATCCTGTCTCCGCCGGTCGGGGGGCTGGCACAGATACGCAGTATTTT. This chain uses TRBV14 with TRBJ2-3; possibly TRBD2 for D (7 bases). Germline lookup yields CDR1 SGHDN and CDR2 FVKESK. The V end lost 0 bases, the J end lost 1 base, and 26 bases lay between the germline ends. The CDR3 runs to 21 residues.

The chain employs TRBV6-1 and TRBJ2-4; TRBD2 matches 8 bases. CDR3 length: 14 amino acids. Germline assignment: CDR1 MNHNS and CDR2 SASEGT. The ends lost 3 bases at V and 8 bases at J; junction bases unmatched: 6. The CDR3 region is CASSERAGGDIQYF. Here the CDR3 DNA reads TGTGCCAGCAGTGAGCGGGCGGGGGGAGACATTCAGTACTTC.

The genes are TRBV7-8 and TRBJ2-5; no firm D call. Trimming cost V 0 bases and J 5 bases, with 10 bases left between them. There are 14 residues in the CDR3. CDR1 and CDR2 (germline): SGHVS, FQNEAQ. The CDR3 DNA reads TGTGCCAGCAGCTTAGCGCTTGCTGGGGAGACCCAGTACTTC. Translated, it gives CASSLALAGETQYF.